The 23 T cell receptor beta chains below come from one sample, sequenced in a study of blood T cells in healthy people across ages. Alongside a J-beta primer mix, a sample-barcoded 5' primer served in a second PCR lasting about 7 to 11 cycles. TCRdb fed the 5' RACE reads into MiXCR, producing one record per CDR3 protein. The profile shows 2 million or so distinct CDR3 sequences, roughly 49% of them singletons. Material: blood. The receptor source for this set is a woman aged 40 to 50 in good health.

This clonotype was seen a handful of times. The V and J genes are TRBV5-1 and TRBJ2-6; D not certain. The CDR3 is 15 residues long. In germline, CDR1 is SGHRS, CDR2 YFSETQ. V shed 1 base and J shed 2 bases, with 7 bases lying between them. The CDR3 DNA reads as TGCGCCAGCAGCTTGATAGGCCCTGGGGCCAACGTCCTGACTTTC. It specifies CASSLIGPGANVLTF.

This sequence joins TRBV20-1 and TRBJ1-5, with TRBD1 identical over 11 bases. Looked up from germline, CDR1 is DFQATT and CDR2 is SNEGSKA (reference sequence). The ends lost 0 bases at V and 6 bases at J; junction bases unmatched: 13. The CDR3 is 18 amino acids. The CDR3 region is CSARDWTGGEWGGQPQHF. In DNA, the CDR3 is TGCAGTGCTAGAGACTGGACAGGGGGCGAGTGGGGAGGTCAGCCCCAGCATTTT.

The chain is built from TRBV27 and TRBJ1-2, with a possible D match to TRBD1 (5 bases). The V end lost 5 bases, the J end lost 3 bases, and 10 bases lay between the germline ends. CDR3 length equals 13 residues. Germline lookup yields CDR1 MNHEY and CDR2 SMNVEV (reference sequence). As DNA, the CDR3 is TGTGCCAGCAGTCCACAGGTTGACTATGGCTACACCTTC. Its translation: CASSPQVDYGYTF.

This chain joins TRBV7-2 and TRBJ2-7, with D possibly matching TRBD2 (6 bases). This CDR3 is 15 amino acids long. V was trimmed by 5 bases and J by 4 bases, leaving 18 bases between them. CDR1 and CDR2 (germline): SGHTA, FQGNSA. CDR3 DNA sequence: TGTGCCAGCAGCGCCGGGGCCTCAGGGACTTACGAGCAGTACTTC. This translates into CASSAGASGTYEQYF.

The chain recombines TRBV5-6 with TRBJ2-1; the D gene is possibly TRBD1 (6 bases). There are 15 residues in the CDR3. V was trimmed by 2 bases and J by 3 bases, leaving 12 bases between them. CDR1 SGHDT and CDR2 YYEEEE come from the germline V gene. The CDR3 reads CASSFQGRLYNEQFF. CDR3 coding DNA: TGTGCCAGCAGCTTTCAGGGGCGCCTCTACAATGAGCAGTTCTTC.

The table lists this clonotype with a few counts. This chain joins TRBV29-1 and TRBJ2-7; D unclear. Germline V lookup: CDR1 SQVTM, CDR2 ANQGSEA. The CDR3 runs 13 residues. Trimming stripped 1 base from V and 2 bases from J, with 9 bases between. The CDR3 loop reads CSVEVGSPYEQYF. The CDR3 bases are TGCAGCGTTGAAGTGGGCAGCCCCTACGAGCAGTACTTC.

This clonotype was observed once. The J gene is TRBJ2-3, the V gene TRBV19, with TRBD1 matching over 10 bases. This CDR3 is built from 14 residues. Germline CDR1 LNHDA, CDR2 SQIVND (reference sequence). The V segment lost 6 bases and the J segment 5 bases; nucleotides outside the gene matches: 5. CDR3 amino acids: CASSWGQGRDTQYF. The CDR3 DNA sequence: TGTGCCAGTAGCTGGGGACAGGGGAGAGATACGCAGTATTTT.

In its sample, this clonotype was seen a few times. In DNA form, the CDR3 reads TGCGCCAGCAGCCAAGATAAGGACTACACAGATACGCAGTATTTT. Translation gives CASSQDKDYTDTQYF. This chain connects TRBV4-3 to TRBJ2-3; D is possibly TRBD2 (6 bases). Germline CDR1 and CDR2: LGHNA and YSLEER. The CDR3 has 15 residues. V lost 0 bases and J 2 bases, leaving 9 bases between the germline ends.

The chain has TRBV5-1 and TRBJ2-5; D remains ambiguous. The V and J ends lost 5 bases and 2 bases respectively, with 16 bases between them. The CDR3 runs 15 residues. CDR1 SGHRS and CDR2 YFSETQ come from the germline V gene. CDR3 DNA: TGCGCCAGCAGTCGGCTCACTGGTGAACAAGAGACCCAGTACTTC. This gives the protein CASSRLTGEQETQYF. The full variable domain, in which reference TRBV5-1 and TRBJ2-5 provide the parts outside the CDR3, is KAGVTQTPRYLIKTRGQQVTLSCSPISGHRSVSWYQQTPGQGLQFLFEYFSETQRNKGNFPGRFSGRQFSNSRSEMNVSTLELGDSALYLCASSRLTGEQETQYFGPGTRLLVL.

This rearrangement joins TRBV12-3 or TRBV12-4 to TRBJ1-5; D uncertain. This CDR3 comprises 13 residues. V was trimmed by 8 bases and J by 6 bases, leaving 14 bases between them. CDR3 sequence: CASSRPGSQPQHF. In nucleotides, the CDR3 is TGTGCCAGCTCTAGACCTGGGAGTCAGCCCCAGCATTTT.

The chain employs TRBV20-1 and TRBJ2-1, with TRBD2 matching over 8 bases. V was pared by 0 bases and J by 0 bases, with 7 bases of the junction left unmatched. Germline values: CDR1 DFQATT, CDR2 SNEGSKA (reference sequence). CDR3 length: 17 residues. The CDR3 sequence: CSAREPRLASSYNEQFF. CDR3 nucleotide sequence: TGCAGTGCTAGAGAGCCTAGACTAGCGAGCTCCTACAATGAGCAGTTCTTC.

This clonotype was recorded a few times. CDR3: CASSQEKLAGSGTDTQYF. CDR3 in DNA: TGCGCCAGCAGCCAAGAGAAACTAGCGGGGTCTGGTACAGATACGCAGTATTTT. The chain joins TRBV4-3 to TRBJ2-3, with 10 bases matching TRBD2. Germline V gene sequence: CDR1 LGHNA, CDR2 YSLEER. With V trimmed by 0 bases and J by 3 bases, 9 bases remained unmatched. The CDR3 consists of 18 residues.

This clonotype was seen a few times. The chain couples TRBV6-5 to TRBJ2-6, with a tentative D call TRBD1 (6 bases). The germline V gene encodes CDR1 MNHEY and CDR2 SVGAGI. The CDR3 covers 17 residues. Trimming stripped 4 bases from V and 1 base from J, with 14 bases between. Here the CDR3 reads CASSSGQLGSGANVLTF. CDR3 in DNA: TGTGCCAGCAGTTCAGGACAGCTCGGATCTGGGGCCAACGTCCTGACTTTC.

This clonotype came up a few times. The CDR3 region has the DNA TGCAGCGTTGAAGATCAGTGGACAAGACAGTTTGGGTATGGCTACACCTTC. Translated, it gives CSVEDQWTRQFGYGYTF. This chain joins TRBV29-1 and TRBJ1-2, with a weak D call TRBD1 (5 bases). The germline gives CDR1 SQVTM, CDR2 ANQGSEA. V lost 0 bases and J lost 5, with 22 bases in between. This CDR3 spans 17 amino acids.

This clonotype was recorded many times. The genes are TRBV12-3 or TRBV12-4 and TRBJ2-7, with 11 bases fitting TRBD1. This CDR3 is built from 14 residues. The V segment lost 5 bases and the J segment 2 bases; nucleotides outside the gene matches: 2. The CDR3 DNA reads TGTGCCAGCAGTCCGGGACAGGGGGCCTACGAGCAGTACTTC. Protein sequence: CASSPGQGAYEQYF.

The genes are TRBV28 and TRBJ2-4; tentatively, D is TRBD1 (5 bases). The J call may be in error: the DNA end matches TRBJ2-7 better. The germline V gene has CDR1 MDHEN and CDR2 SYDVKM. This CDR3 has 14 residues. CDR3 nucleotides: TGTGCCAGCAGTTTAGTCGGGCAGACAGACGAGCAGTACTTC. As protein: CASSLVGQTDEQYF.

CDR3 DNA sequence: TGTGCCAGCAGCTTATTCAACTCTGACAATGAGCAGTTCTTC. The encoded protein is CASSLFNSDNEQFF. The chain uses TRBV7-2 and TRBJ2-1; D is uncertain. Trimming shortened V by 2 bases and J by 5 bases, and 10 bases separated the two germline ends. Germline V gene sequence: CDR1 SGHTA, CDR2 FQGNSA. This CDR3 is 14 amino acids long.

In its sample, this clonotype was seen a few times. This chain links TRBV5-1 with TRBJ2-4; perhaps D is TRBD1 or TRBD2 (5 bases each). Germline assignment: CDR1 SGHRS and CDR2 YFSETQ. The CDR3 is made up of 17 amino acids. The V end lost 3 bases, the J end lost 2 bases, and 18 bases lay between the germline ends. This CDR3 is CASSSEGRAGTKNIQYF. CDR3 in DNA: TGCGCCAGCAGCTCAGAGGGAAGGGCAGGGACCAAAAACATTCAGTACTTC.

V is TRBV7-3 and J is TRBJ2-1; the match to TRBD2 covers 10 bases. V shed 5 bases, J shed 7 bases, and the junction held 14 bases outside the gene matches. CDR1 is SGHTA, CDR2 FQGTGA, per germline. CDR3 length equals 17 residues. CDR3 bases: TGTGCCAGCAGCCCCTCACCATCTAGCGGGGGACCAAATGAGCAGTTCTTC. This encodes CASSPSPSSGGPNEQFF.

The gene calls are TRBV7-2 and TRBJ1-4; TRBD1 aligns across 7 bases. This CDR3 is built from 16 residues. With 5 bases clipped from V and 8 bases from J, the junction kept 14 bases outside the gene matches. Looked up from germline, CDR1 is SGHTA and CDR2 is FQGNSA. CDR3 DNA sequence: TGTGCCAGCAGCACTGGACAGGAGTCATTTCTCGAAAAACTGTTTTTT. Residues: CASSTGQESFLEKLFF.

This chain connects TRBV20-1 to TRBJ2-2; unclear D gene. The CDR3 totals 13 residues. Germline loops: CDR1 DFQATT, CDR2 SNEGSKA (reference sequence). V dropped 5 bases and J dropped 0 bases, with 7 bases sitting between them. CDR3 DNA: TGCAGTGCTTCCACAGCGAACACCGGGGAGCTGTTTTTT. Protein sequence: CSASTANTGELFF.

The chain joins TRBV11-2 to TRBJ1-2; possible D gene TRBD1, 6 bases. The CDR3 loop spans 14 amino acids. CDR1 and CDR2 from the germline V gene are SGHAT and FQNNGV. V was clipped by 5 bases and J by 2 bases, with 12 bases between them. The DNA of the CDR3 is TGTGCCAGCAGCCGACAGGAGGGGAACTATGGCTACACCTTC. This encodes CASSRQEGNYGYTF. Variable domain in full (rest from reference TRBV11-2 and TRBJ1-2): EAGVAQSPRYKIIEKRQSVAFWCNPISGHATLYWYQQILGQGPKLLIQFQNNGVVDDSQLPKDRFSAERLKGVDSTLKIQPAKLEDSAVYLCASSRQEGNYGYTFGSGTRLTVV.

CDR3 coding DNA: TGCGCCAGCAGCTTGGGAGACAGTTCGAGCTCCTATAATTCACCCCTCCACTTT. Its protein is CASSLGDSSSSYNSPLHF. The gene calls are TRBV5-1 and TRBJ1-6; a possible D gene is TRBD1 (5 bases). The CDR3 covers 18 residues. The V gene's germline CDR1 is SGHRS and CDR2 YFSETQ. The V end lost 0 bases, the J end lost 0 bases, and 13 bases lay between the germline ends.